Presented here are 29 T cell receptor beta chains from one specimen sequenced in a study of OX40 agonist ivuxolimab in advanced cancers. Libraries were made using the immunoSEQ multiplex PCR assay. TCRdb took over this immuneACCESS table, retaining in-frame rearrangements with V and J assigned. Such tables are incomplete; in checked studies, under half of the missing clones stem from an unresolved V gene, and the remainder is unexplained. This sample is represented by 55,000 to 80,000 clones; around 84% of them were singletons. The ten largest account for about 2.4% of the sample. The sample was CD4+ or CD8+ T cells sorted from blood, taken in a trial of the OX40 agonist ivuxolimab. Every receptor here comes from an adult with an advanced solid tumor such as melanoma, head and neck, liver or kidney cancer.

The V and J genes are TRBV15 and TRBJ1-5; the match to TRBD1 covers 9 bases. This CDR3 region has 19 residues. The germline CDR1 and CDR2 sequences are LNHNV and YYDKDF (reference sequence). J lost 4 bases, V lost 0 bases, and 13 bases had no gene match. The CDR3 DNA reads TGTGCCACCAGCAGAGATCCTCCGGGACAGGGACTTTGGAATCAGCCCCAGCATTTT. Its translation: CATSRDPPGQGLWNQPQHF.

The V call is TRBV18, the J call TRBJ2-2; D gene unclear. Germline CDR1 KGHSH, CDR2 LQKENI. CDR3 size: 16 residues. The ends were cut back, 1 base at V and 2 bases at J, with 11 bases in the middle. The CDR3 region has the DNA TGTGCCAGCTCACCACTGTTTCGGAAAAACACCGGGGAGCTGTTTTTT. Encoded protein: CASSPLFRKNTGELFF.

This clone was detected only once. The rearrangement links TRBV6-5 to TRBJ2-7; D not certain. Trimming left V 6 bases short and J 4 bases short, with 7 bases between. The CDR3 covers 11 residues. CDR1 is MNHEY, CDR2 SVGAGI, per germline. In nucleotides, the CDR3 is TGTGCCAGCAGCCAGGTATACGAGCAGTACTTC. Amino acid sequence: CASSQVYEQYF.

The chain couples TRBV28 to TRBJ2-7; 8 nucleotides line up with TRBD2. Germline trimming cut 3 bases from V and 6 bases from J; bases unmatched to any gene: 10. Germline CDR1 MDHEN, CDR2 SYDVKM. The CDR3 contains 15 residues. The CDR3 DNA reads TGTGCCAGCAGTTTCCGCGTCGGGAGGGCTGCCGAGCAGTACTTC. It specifies CASSFRVGRAAEQYF.

The chain employs TRBV10-3 and TRBJ2-7; 10 bases fit TRBD1. J lost 7 bases, V lost 10 bases, and 13 bases had no gene match. The germline CDR1 and CDR2 sequences are ENHRY and SYGVKD. The CDR3 extends over 14 amino acids. CDR3 sequence: CATRGTGELREQYF. The DNA for the CDR3 is TGTGCCACCAGGGGGACAGGGGAATTAAGGGAGCAGTACTTC.

This clone was seen a few times. CDR3 protein: CASSIRTGNQPQHF. CDR3 in DNA: TGTGCCAGTAGTATAAGGACAGGCAATCAGCCCCAGCATTTT. The rearrangement joins TRBV19 to TRBJ1-5, with a tentative D call TRBD1 (6 bases). Trimming stripped 2 bases from V and 2 bases from J, with 7 bases between. There are 14 residues in the CDR3. Looked up from germline, CDR1 is LNHDA and CDR2 is SQIVND (reference sequence).

The rearrangement links TRBV7-2 to TRBJ1-2; TRBD1 might be the D (6 bases). This CDR3 contains 12 residues. CDR1 and CDR2 from the germline V gene are SGHTA and FQGNSA. The ends were cut back, 5 bases at V and 3 bases at J, with 7 bases in the middle. The CDR3 here is CASSPGDYGYTF. The CDR3 DNA reads as TGTGCCAGCAGCCCAGGGGACTATGGCTACACCTTC. The variable domain in full, completed from reference TRBV7-2 and TRBJ1-2, reads GAGVSQSPSNKVTEKGKDVELRCDPISGHTALYWYRQSLGQGLEFLIYFQGNSAPDKSGLPSDRFSAERTGGSVSTLTIQRTQQEDSAVYLCASSPGDYGYTFGSGTRLTVV.

The J gene is TRBJ2-5, the V gene TRBV19; tentatively, D is TRBD1 (6 bases). The CDR3 is 13 residues long. Trimming shortened V by 3 bases and J by 7 bases, and 12 bases separated the two germline ends. CDR1 and CDR2 from the germline V gene are LNHDA and SQIVND (reference sequence). The CDR3 reads CASSIQGSGTQYF. CDR3 nucleotides: TGTGCCAGTAGTATCCAGGGGTCAGGGACCCAGTACTTC.

V and J are TRBV13 and TRBJ2-7; the match to TRBD1 covers 7 bases. J was trimmed by 0 bases and V by 10 bases; bases with no gene match: 3. Germline-derived CDR1 and CDR2 are PRHDT and FYEKMQ (reference sequence). The CDR3 loop spans 12 amino acids. CDR3 loop: CATGDSSYEQYF. Written as DNA, the CDR3 is TGTGCCACCGGGGACAGCTCCTACGAGCAGTACTTC. Supplemented by reference TRBV13 and TRBJ2-7, the full variable domain reads AAGVIQSPRHLIKEKRETATLKCYPIPRHDTVYWYQQGPGQDPQFLISFYEKMQSDKGSIPDRFSAQQFSDYHSELNMSSLELGDSALYFCATGDSSYEQYFGPGTRLTVT.

This clone was counted only a few times. The rearrangement links TRBV7-2 to TRBJ2-3; 10 bases map to TRBD2. Germline V lookup: CDR1 SGHTA, CDR2 FQGNSA. V gave up 5 bases and J gave up 10 bases; unmatched junction bases: 9. This CDR3 region has 14 residues. The CDR3 nucleotides read TGTGCCAGCAGCCCGATAATAGCGGGAGGAGCGCAGTATTTT. Translating it yields CASSPIIAGGAQYF.

The rearrangement links TRBV30 to TRBJ1-4; D perhaps matches TRBD1 (5 bases). Trimming removed 7 bases at V and 5 bases at J, with 17 bases between. The CDR3 loop spans 14 amino acids. The germline V gene has CDR1 GTSNPN and CDR2 SVGIG (reference sequence). CDR3 amino acids: CAFSRDLGNEKLFF. The CDR3 nucleotides are TGTGCCTTTTCCCGGGACCTAGGGAATGAAAAACTGTTTTTT.

The rearrangement uses TRBV9 and TRBJ2-2; D unresolved. This CDR3 region has 16 residues. V lost 0 bases and J 0 bases, leaving 9 bases between the germline ends. Germline CDR1 SGDLS, CDR2 YYNGEE. The CDR3 nucleotides are TGTGCCAGCAGCGTAGACGAGGTGACGAACACCGGGGAGCTGTTTTTT. Its protein is CASSVDEVTNTGELFF. Supplemented by reference TRBV9 and TRBJ2-2, the full variable domain reads DSGVTQTPKHLITATGQRVTLRCSPRSGDLSVYWYQQSLDQGLQFLIQYYNGEERAKGNILERFSAQQFPDLHSELNLSSLELGDSALYFCASSVDEVTNTGELFFGEGSRLTVL.

This clone was counted ten times or more. The chain carries TRBV6-5 and TRBJ2-7; TRBD1 matches at 10 bases. V lost 5 bases and J lost 8; bases outside the gene matches: 12. CDR1 is MNHEY and CDR2 is SVGAGI in the germline V gene. The CDR3 covers 15 residues. The chain's CDR3 is CASSRTGGLGTQQYF. Here the CDR3 DNA reads TGTGCCAGCAGTAGGACAGGGGGTCTTGGTACGCAGCAGTACTTC.

The chain has TRBV6-1 and TRBJ2-1, with no clear D. Germline assignment: CDR1 MNHNS and CDR2 SASEGT. There are 11 residues in the CDR3. V was cut by 5 bases and J by 7 bases, with 6 bases left in between. The CDR3 protein is CASSLMNEQFF. The CDR3 nucleotides read TGTGCCAGCAGTTTAATGAATGAGCAGTTCTTC.

The gene calls are TRBV18 and TRBJ2-6; D is ambiguous. The CDR3 covers 16 residues. CDR1 and CDR2 (germline): KGHSH, LQKENI. Trimming removed 2 bases at V and 2 bases at J, with 10 bases between. CDR3 DNA: TGTGCCAGCTCACCAAACCTCCCGACTGGGGCCAACGTCCTGACTTTC. Its translation is CASSPNLPTGANVLTF.

The J gene is TRBJ1-6, the V gene TRBV30, with a weak D call TRBD1 (6 bases). CDR3 length: 17 residues. The ends were cut back, 2 bases at V and 0 bases at J, with 14 bases in the middle. CDR1 and CDR2 from the germline V gene are GTSNPN and SVGIG (reference sequence). CDR3 nucleotides: TGTGCCTGGAGTCTCCCAAGGGGGAGCTCCTATAATTCACCCCTCCACTTT. This codes for CAWSLPRGSSYNSPLHF.

This clone appeared once. The CDR3 DNA is TGTGCCAGCAGTTACTCAGGGGTAACTAATGAAAAACTGTTTTTT. Translating gives CASSYSGVTNEKLFF. The V gene is TRBV6-6, the J gene TRBJ1-4; possibly TRBD1 for D (5 bases). V lost 0 bases to trimming and J lost 1 base, with 6 bases between them. The germline CDR1 and CDR2 sequences are MNHNY and SVGAGI (reference sequence). This CDR3 has 15 residues.

This clone has only one observation. The chain uses TRBV4-3 and TRBJ2-7, with D hard to call. V lost 7 bases, J lost 5 bases, and 12 bases lay in between. Germline assignment: CDR1 LGHNA and CDR2 YSLEER. This CDR3 spans 12 amino acids. The CDR3: CASTTPANEQYF. The CDR3 DNA sequence: TGCGCCAGCACCACACCCGCCAACGAGCAGTACTTC.

The chain carries TRBV25-1 and TRBJ1-3, with TRBD1 identical over 8 bases. V shed 7 bases, J shed 3 bases, and the junction held 2 bases outside the gene matches. The length of the CDR3 is 13 residues. Germline assignment: CDR1 MGHDK and CDR2 SYGVNS. The CDR3 DNA sequence: TGTGCCAGCACCGGACAGGGTGGAAACACCATATATTTT. It is translated as CASTGQGGNTIYF. The full variable domain, in which reference TRBV25-1 and TRBJ1-3 provide the parts outside the CDR3, is EADIYQTPRYLVIGTGKKITLECSQTMGHDKMYWYQQDPGMELHLIHYSYGVNSTEKGDLSSESTVSRIRTEHFPLTLESARPSHTSQYLCASTGQGGNTIYFGEGSWLTVV.

The chain joins TRBV18 to TRBJ2-7; 8 bases align to TRBD1. Germline values: CDR1 KGHSH, CDR2 LQKENI. This CDR3 contains 16 residues. The J segment lost 5 bases and the V segment lost 2 bases, leaving 11 bases of the junction unmatched. The CDR3 is CASSPNLQGAGDEQYF. CDR3 DNA: TGTGCCAGCTCACCAAATCTCCAGGGGGCCGGCGACGAGCAGTACTTC.

The rearrangement joins TRBV9 to TRBJ2-2, with D tentatively TRBD2 (5 bases). Germline assignment: CDR1 SGDLS and CDR2 YYNGEE. The CDR3 consists of 16 residues. Trimming removed 0 bases at V and 0 bases at J, with 9 bases between. CDR3 sequence reads: CASSVGAATNTGELFF. The CDR3, as DNA: TGTGCCAGCAGCGTAGGAGCGGCCACGAACACCGGGGAGCTGTTTTTT.

The gene calls are TRBV6-6 and TRBJ1-2, with 7 bases aligning to TRBD1. There are 13 residues in the CDR3. V gave up 10 bases and J gave up 8 bases; unmatched junction bases: 13. Germline-derived CDR1 and CDR2 are MNHNY and SVGAGI (reference sequence). The CDR3 coding sequence is TGTGCCACCGCTCGTAAAGGGGGCAGGGGCTACACCTTC. This gives the protein CATARKGGRGYTF.

The V and J genes are TRBV6-5 and TRBJ2-5, with 7 positions matching TRBD1. The germline gives CDR1 MNHEY, CDR2 SVGAGI. The CDR3 loop spans 16 amino acids. The trim removed 3 bases at V and 1 base at J, leaving 8 bases unmatched. CDR3 nucleotides: TGTGCCAGCAGTTATTCAATGGGACAGCCCCAAGAGACCCAGTACTTC. As protein: CASSYSMGQPQETQYF.

This clone was recorded a few times. The chain couples TRBV4-1 to TRBJ1-1, with D possibly TRBD1 on 5 matching bases. The length of the CDR3 is 14 residues. Germline V CDR1 and CDR2: MGHRA, YSYEKL. V was cut by 6 bases and J by 6 bases, with 17 bases left in between. CDR3 in DNA: TGCGCCAGCAGGCAGAACAGGAAAGTCGCTGAAGCTTTCTTT. Translating it yields CASRQNRKVAEAFF.

This chain uses TRBV25-1 with TRBJ2-2; D remains unclear. Germline values: CDR1 MGHDK, CDR2 SYGVNS. The CDR3 length is 13 residues. Trimming cost V 0 bases and J 6 bases, with 5 bases left between them. CDR3 protein: CASSEYQAGELFF. For the CDR3, the DNA is TGTGCCAGCAGTGAATATCAGGCCGGGGAGCTGTTTTTT.

The V gene is TRBV6-6, the J gene TRBJ1-1, with D unclear. Germline assignment: CDR1 MNHNY and CDR2 SVGAGI (reference sequence). The CDR3 totals 15 residues. Between the trimmed V and J ends, which lost 6 bases and 1 base, there was a span of 15 bases. CDR3 in amino acids: CASRPLGLKNTEAFF. CDR3 in DNA: TGTGCCAGCAGACCTCTCGGACTTAAGAACACTGAAGCTTTCTTT.

There are a few counts of this clone. The chain carries TRBV30 and TRBJ2-2, with D possibly TRBD1 on 6 matching bases. CDR1 GTSNPN and CDR2 SVGIG come from the germline V gene (reference sequence). Trimming took off 1 base at V and 6 bases at J, with 15 bases between the two ends. The CDR3 runs 15 residues. CDR3 sequence (DNA): TGTGCCTGGAGTGGGTCAGGGGATGCCTCCGGGGAGCTGTTTTTT. Its translation: CAWSGSGDASGELFF.

V usage is TRBV27 and J usage is TRBJ1-1; unclear D gene. The CDR3 is made up of 15 amino acids. Germline-derived CDR1 and CDR2 are MNHEY and SMNVEV (reference sequence). V was cut by 6 bases and J by 1 base, with 15 bases left in between. Here the CDR3 DNA reads TGTGCCAGCAGCCTTAATAGACGGCCGAACACTGAAGCTTTCTTT. Translating gives CASSLNRRPNTEAFF.

CDR3 in amino acids: CASSPGDRVNTEAFF. The CDR3 bases are TGCGCCAGCAGCCCCGGGGACAGGGTAAACACTGAAGCTTTCTTT. The chain combines TRBV5-1 with TRBJ1-1, with 9 nucleotides matching TRBD1. Germline V gene data show CDR1 as SGHRS and CDR2 as YFSETQ. The trim removed 4 bases at V and 2 bases at J, leaving 6 bases unmatched. The CDR3 extends over 15 amino acids.